This is a list of T cell receptor beta chains from one sample in a study of T cell responses to AZD1222 COVID-19 vaccine. The data were produced by immunoSEQ multiplex PCR, yet TCRdb's version contains in-frame clones alone and is incomplete. Among some 120,000 clones listed, roughly nine tenths were seen once. Sequenced here: peripheral blood, sampled on day 0 of AZD1222 vaccination. These receptors were taken from an adult in good health. The CDR3 runs from the conserved cysteine through the conserved F or W. A D gene is named only where the DNA matches it firmly. Size is stated for part of the rows, as once, few or many counts, or as a class when the clone is expanded.

>TRBV2|13|TRBD1|-|TRBJ1-1
CASSTGVNTEAFF
TGTGCCAGCTCTACAGGGGTGAACACTGAAGCTTTCTTT
>TRBV18|15|TRBD1|-|TRBJ1-2
CASEKLGQGVEGYTF
TGTGCCAGCGAGAAGTTGGGACAGGGAGTAGAAGGCTACACCTTC
>TRBV4-3|16|TRBD1|once|TRBJ2-1
CASSQDGTGVYNEQFF
TGCGCCAGCAGCCAAGATGGGACAGGGGTCTACAATGAGCAGTTCTTC
>TRBV28|15|TRBD1|-|TRBJ1-2
CASLITPGQGAGYTF
TGTGCCAGCTTAATTACGCCGGGACAGGGGGCTGGCTACACCTTC
>TRBV2|11|TRBD1|once|TRBJ1-2
CASRAGGGYTF
TGTGCCAGCAGGGCAGGGGGTGGCTACACCTTC
>TRBV18|14|-|few|TRBJ2-7
CASSPRQESHEQYF
TGTGCCAGCTCACCAAGGCAGGAGTCCCACGAGCAGTACTTC
>TRBV7-9|17|-|-|TRBJ1-1
CASSVRSQVGMGTEAFF
TGTGCCAGCAGCGTAAGGAGCCAGGTGGGAATGGGTACTGAAGCTTTCTTT
>TRBV5-8|12|-|-|TRBJ2-7
CASSLEPYEQYF
TGTGCCAGCAGCTTGGAGCCGTACGAGCAGTACTTC
>TRBV28|12|-|once|TRBJ1-5
CASSPSNQPQHF
TGTGCCAGCAGTCCATCCAATCAGCCCCAGCATTTT
>TRBV3-1/TRBV3-2|15|TRBD1|-|TRBJ1-2
CASSRTGGAVYGYTF
TGTGCCAGCAGCCGGACAGGGGGCGCGGTTTATGGCTACACCTTC
>TRBV4-3|15|TRBD1|-|TRBJ1-1
CASSQDRGSGTEAFF
TGCGCCAGCAGCCAGGACAGGGGCTCAGGCACTGAAGCTTTCTTT
>TRBV19|13|TRBD1|-|TRBJ2-7
CASTGDRGDEQYF
TGTGCCAGTACCGGGGACAGGGGTGACGAGCAGTACTTC
>TRBV28|12|-|-|TRBJ2-2
CASRTGTGELFF
TGTGCCAGCAGGACCGGAACCGGGGAGCTGTTTTTT
>TRBV12-3/TRBV12-4|13|-|-|TRBJ2-2
CASSFLDTGELFF
TGTGCCAGCAGTTTTCTAGACACCGGGGAGCTGTTTTTT
>TRBV6-2/TRBV6-3|12|TRBD2|-|TRBJ2-4
CASSQLANIQYF
TGTGCCAGCAGCCAACTAGCGAACATTCAGTACTTC
>TRBV12-3/TRBV12-4|12|-|-|TRBJ1-2
CASKRTAYGYTF
TGTGCCAGCAAGCGGACAGCCTATGGCTACACCTTC
>TRBV11-2|15|-|-|TRBJ1-2
CASSSRLRPNYGYTF
TGTGCCAGCAGCTCCAGACTGCGTCCTAACTATGGCTACACCTTC
>TRBV7-2|15|-|-|TRBJ2-3
CASSLEAGSTDTQYF
TGTGCCAGCAGCTTAGAGGCGGGGAGCACAGATACGCAGTATTTT
>TRBV5-4|13|-|-|TRBJ1-2
CASRDPGDYGYTF
TGTGCCAGTAGGGACCCCGGGGACTATGGCTACACCTTC
>TRBV7-2|17|TRBD1|once|TRBJ2-1
CASSLTQGVWAKNEQFF
TGTGCCAGCAGCTTAACTCAGGGGGTTTGGGCTAAAAATGAGCAGTTCTTC
>TRBV5-1|16|TRBD1|-|TRBJ1-6
CASSPGAGQLNSPLHF
TGCGCCAGCAGCCCGGGGGCGGGACAGCTTAATTCACCCCTCCACTTT
>TRBV29-1|14|-|-|TRBJ1-3
CSVGPGDAGNTIYF
TGCAGCGTTGGGCCAGGGGACGCTGGAAACACCATATATTTT
>TRBV20-1|11|-|-|TRBJ1-2
CSADAGVGYTF
TGCAGTGCCGATGCAGGGGTCGGCTACACCTTC
>TRBV5-6|12|TRBD1|once|TRBJ1-1
CASNFRGTEAFF
TGTGCCAGCAATTTCAGGGGGACTGAAGCTTTCTTT
>TRBV18|14|TRBD1|once|TRBJ2-5
CASSPVGQGETQYF
TGTGCCAGCTCACCCGTTGGACAGGGAGAGACCCAGTACTTC
>TRBV19|15|TRBD2|-|TRBJ2-5
CASTPASGGRGTQYF
TGTGCCAGTACGCCCGCCAGCGGGGGAAGGGGGACCCAGTACTTC
>TRBV30|14|TRBD1|-|TRBJ1-1
CAWQRQGLNTEAFF
TGTGCCTGGCAGAGACAGGGGCTAAACACTGAAGCTTTCTTT
>TRBV6-1|14|-|-|TRBJ1-2
CASSEAGRATGYTF
TGTGCCAGCAGTGAAGCTGGCAGGGCGACGGGCTACACCTTC
>TRBV4-3|16|-|-|TRBJ1-1
CASSQGEPGSNSEAFF
TGCGCCAGCAGCCAAGGGGAGCCAGGGTCAAACTCTGAAGCTTTCTTT
>TRBV9|14|-|-|TRBJ1-6
CASSVAGDNSPLHF
TGTGCCAGCAGCGTAGCGGGGGATAATTCACCCCTCCACTTT
>TRBV7-6|12|-|-|TRBJ2-7
CASSRGTDEQYF
TGTGCCAGCAGCCGAGGGACGGACGAGCAGTACTTC
>TRBV5-5|15|-|-|TRBJ2-3
CASSLSTTSTDTQYF
TGTGCCAGCAGCTTGTCGACGACCTCCACAGATACGCAGTATTTT
>TRBV3-1/TRBV3-2|14|-|-|TRBJ1-3
CASSQGQGGNTIYF
TGTGCCAGCAGCCAAGGGCAGGGGGGAAACACCATATATTTT
>TRBV9|14|TRBD1|once|TRBJ2-7
CASSVGQGKYEQYF
TGTGCCAGCAGCGTCGGACAGGGGAAATACGAGCAGTACTTC
>TRBV6-1|14|-|-|TRBJ1-5
CASSEQGSNQPQHF
TGTGCCAGCAGTGAACAGGGTAGCAATCAGCCCCAGCATTTT
>TRBV9|14|-|-|TRBJ2-7
CASSLAGSSYEQYF
TGTGCCAGCAGCCTGGCAGGTAGCTCCTACGAGCAGTACTTC
>TRBV7-9|14|TRBD1|-|TRBJ1-4
CASSHRGVDEKLFF
TGTGCCAGCAGCCACAGGGGAGTGGACGAAAAACTGTTTTTT
>TRBV6-5|15|TRBD2|-|TRBJ2-1
CASNPGLASHNEQFF
TGTGCCAGCAATCCGGGACTAGCCTCACACAATGAGCAGTTCTTC
>TRBV4-1|17|-|once|TRBJ1-4
CASSQESLKSVGEKLFF
TGCGCCAGCAGCCAAGAATCTCTGAAGTCGGTTGGTGAAAAACTGTTTTTT
>TRBV6-5|13|-|-|TRBJ2-5
CASRPQGQETQYF
TGTGCCAGCAGACCACAGGGCCAAGAGACCCAGTACTTC
>TRBV10-3|13|-|-|TRBJ2-2
CAMKGWDTGELFF
TGTGCCATGAAAGGGTGGGACACCGGGGAGCTGTTTTTT
>TRBV6-5|14|-|-|TRBJ1-1
CASSYRTGFAEAFF
TGTGCCAGCAGTTACCGTACAGGGTTCGCTGAAGCTTTCTTT
>TRBV5-1|15|-|-|TRBJ1-2
CASSLSPQVTYGYTF
TGCGCCAGCAGCTTAAGCCCCCAGGTAACCTATGGCTACACCTTC
>TRBV5-8|14|-|-|TRBJ1-2
CASSLLLGSYGYTF
TGTGCCAGCAGCTTGCTCCTGGGGAGCTATGGCTACACCTTC
>TRBV7-9|16|-|-|TRBJ1-4
CASSLAQGRGGEKLFF
TGTGCCAGCAGCTTAGCACAGGGCAGGGGAGGTGAAAAACTGTTTTTT
>TRBV18|13|TRBD2|-|TRBJ2-3
CASSPAGADTQYF
TGTGCCAGCTCACCAGCGGGGGCAGATACGCAGTATTTT
>TRBV18|15|TRBD1|-|TRBJ2-3
CASSQRDRVTDTQYF
TGTGCCAGCTCACAACGGGACAGGGTGACAGATACGCAGTATTTT
>TRBV19|17|-|-|TRBJ2-1
CASSMYSGSSSYNEQFF
TGTGCCAGTAGTATGTATAGCGGTTCAAGCTCCTACAATGAGCAGTTCTTC
>TRBV12-5|13|-|-|TRBJ2-3
CASGLAFTDTQYF
TGTGCTAGTGGTTTGGCGTTCACAGATACGCAGTATTTT
>TRBV5-1|15|-|few|TRBJ2-7
CASSLIPGPSYEQYF
TGCGCCAGCAGCCTAATCCCGGGACCTTCCTACGAGCAGTACTTC
>TRBV6-1|17|-|-|TRBJ1-3
CASSENPGGSSRNTIYF
TGTGCCAGCAGTGAAAATCCCGGGGGTAGCAGTAGGAACACCATATATTTT
>TRBV18|16|TRBD1|-|TRBJ1-4
CASSPRPGQGTEKLFF
TGTGCCAGCTCACCCCGGCCCGGACAGGGGACTGAAAAACTGTTTTTT
>TRBV11-3|14|TRBD1|-|TRBJ2-2
CASRQGRPAGELFF
TGTGCCAGCAGACAGGGGCGCCCCGCCGGGGAGCTGTTTTTT
>TRBV9|14|-|once|TRBJ2-1
CASSVGGEYNEQFF
TGTGCCAGCAGCGTAGGGGGCGAGTACAATGAGCAGTTCTTC
>TRBV29-1|12|-|-|TRBJ1-1
CSAPGGEGEAFF
TGCAGCGCACCCGGGGGGGAGGGTGAAGCTTTCTTT